This T cell receptor beta chain was retrieved from a study of low-dose radiotherapy and immunotherapy resistance in tumors. The CDR3 runs to 13 residues. The V segment lost 8 bases and the J segment 7 bases; nucleotides outside the gene matches: 3. Germline V lookup: CDR1 SGHTA, CDR2 FQGTGA. Time point of the sample: before trial treatment. The donors' regimen was nivolumab, ipilimumab, aspirin, low-dose cyclophosphamide and low-dose radiotherapy. This clonotype showed up many times. Primers used for first-strand cDNA, a TRAV- and TRBV-specific set, covered both alpha and beta chains. A constant-region primer paired with the V-primer adapter amplified TCRs over about 19 PCR cycles. Each CDR3 protein gets one entry after TCRdb re-called the reads with MiXCR. The sample has fewer than 90,000 distinct CDR3 sequences; 15% to 20% are singletons.

V usage is TRBV7-3 and J usage is TRBJ2-2; 11 bases map to TRBD1. The sequencing used PBMCs, collected before treatment. This TCR derives from a male donor with prostate cancer. The CDR3 loop reads CASGQGAVGELFF. DNA for the CDR3: TGTGCCAGCGGACAGGGGGCGGTCGGGGAGCTGTTTTTT.